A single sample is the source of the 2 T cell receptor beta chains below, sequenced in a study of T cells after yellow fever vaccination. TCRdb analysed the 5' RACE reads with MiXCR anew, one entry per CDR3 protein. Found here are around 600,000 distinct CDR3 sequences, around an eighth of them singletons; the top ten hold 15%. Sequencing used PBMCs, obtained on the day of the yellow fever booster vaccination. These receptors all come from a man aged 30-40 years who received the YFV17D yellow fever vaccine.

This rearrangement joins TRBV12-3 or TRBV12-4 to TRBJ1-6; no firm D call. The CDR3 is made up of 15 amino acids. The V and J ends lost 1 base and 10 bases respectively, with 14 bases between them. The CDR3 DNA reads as TGTGCCAGCAGTTTAGGAGGCAGAGCTCGATCACCCCTCCACTTT. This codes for CASSLGGRARSPLHF.

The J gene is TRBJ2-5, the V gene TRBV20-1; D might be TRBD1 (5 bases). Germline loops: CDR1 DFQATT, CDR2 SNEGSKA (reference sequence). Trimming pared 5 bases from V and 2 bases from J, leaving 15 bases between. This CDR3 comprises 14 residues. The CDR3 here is CSAHRGHPQETQYF. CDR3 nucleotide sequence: TGCAGTGCTCACCGAGGACATCCACAAGAGACCCAGTACTTC.